This T cell receptor (beta chain) is from a study of early T cells in non-severe SARS-CoV-2 infection. On the study more broadly: The chains were unpaired, and the sequenced material was bulk RNA from unsorted whole blood. Study-level results: Reliance on VDJdb matching favored anti-spike CD8 responses; private and CD4 specificities were missed.

Unique molecular identifiers tagged individual cDNA molecules. TCRdb re-derived calls from the 5' RACE reads in MiXCR, one entry per CDR3 protein. The sample lists some 80,000 distinct CDR3 sequences, 10% seen once, with around 8% in the top ten. CDR1 SGHTA and CDR2 FQGNSA come from the germline V gene. V was pared by 1 base and J by 1 base, with 4 bases of the junction left unmatched. The CDR3 sequence is 15 residues long. Turning to this clonotype: Its antigen is still unknown.

Sequencing used whole blood, obtained at baseline. The chain carries TRBV7-2 and TRBJ2-7, with TRBD2 identical over 7 bases. The TCR was taken from an adult who was a healthcare worker with PCR-confirmed SARS-CoV-2 infection or an uninfected control (not recorded which). The CDR3 loop reads CASSLERDPSYEQYF. Written as DNA, the CDR3 is TGTGCCAGCAGCTTAGAGCGGGACCCTTCCTACGAGCAGTACTTC.